This is a list of T cell receptor beta chains from one sample in a study of blood T cell repertoires in COVID-19. The repertoire was sequenced with immunoSEQ multiplex PCR; TCRdb's copy has only in-frame clones and lacks some. The sample holds 250,000 to 300,000 clones, around 90% seen once. Material for sequencing was peripheral blood. The origin of the receptors is a woman aged 40 to 50 who had recovered from COVID-19. Both conserved end residues are part of each CDR3. The order of the fields is V gene, D gene, clone size, J gene, CDR3 protein, CDR3 DNA. A D gene is named only where the DNA matches it firmly. Clone size is stated in some rows and not others, as once, few, many or a class when expanded.

TRBV14,.,once,TRBJ2-2,CASSQYPPVKLFF,TGTGCCAGCAGCCAATACCCACCGGTCAAGCTGTTTTTT
TRBV10-3,.,.,TRBJ1-6,CATTVSVSSYNSPLHF,TGTGCCACAACGGTGTCCGTGTCCTCCTATAATTCACCCCTCCACTTT
TRBV7-2,TRBD1,.,TRBJ2-7,CASSRTGPTYEQYF,TGTGCCAGCAGCAGGACAGGACCTACCTACGAGCAGTACTTC
TRBV23-1,TRBD2,few,TRBJ2-1,CASSQPGLAAYNEQFF,TGCGCCAGCAGTCAGCCGGGACTAGCGGCCTACAATGAGCAGTTCTTC
TRBV6-1,.,.,TRBJ2-6,CASSEEVARRVSSGANVLTF,TGTGCCAGCAGTGAAGAAGTAGCCCGCCGGGTTAGCTCTGGGGCCAACGTCCTGACTTTC
TRBV19,TRBD1,.,TRBJ1-1,CASGQGAMNTEAFF,TGTGCCAGTGGACAGGGGGCCATGAACACTGAAGCTTTCTTT
TRBV4-2,TRBD2,.,TRBJ2-1,CASSQDVLLLAGINEQFF,TGTGCCAGCAGCCAAGACGTTCTTTTGCTAGCGGGGATCAATGAGCAGTTCTTC
TRBV5-1,.,.,TRBJ1-4,CASSKTAGEKLFF,TGCGCCAGCAGCAAAACAGCGGGTGAAAAACTGTTTTTT
TRBV9,.,.,TRBJ1-2,CASRPSGVGYGYTF,TGTGCCAGCAGACCCTCCGGGGTAGGCTATGGCTACACCTTC
TRBV2,TRBD1,.,TRBJ1-6,CASSEAGAGGIDSSPLHF,TGTGCCAGCAGTGAAGCCGGGGCAGGGGGGATTGATAGTTCACCCCTCCACTTT
TRBV28,TRBD1,.,TRBJ1-1,CATRTGDLNTEAFF,TGTGCCACCAGGACAGGGGACCTTAACACTGAAGCTTTCTTT
TRBV24-1,.,.,TRBJ2-5,CATSDLRGAGETQYF,TGTGCCACCAGTGATTTACGGGGGGCAGGGGAGACCCAGTACTTC
TRBV27,.,.,TRBJ2-3,CASRERNTQYF,TGTGCCAGCAGGGAGAGGAATACGCAGTATTTT
TRBV28,TRBD2,.,TRBJ2-1,CASSLLADSSYNEQFF,TGTGCCAGCAGTCTACTAGCGGATAGCTCCTACAATGAGCAGTTCTTC
TRBV4-1,.,.,TRBJ2-7,CASSPLVGGLSSYEQYF,TGCGCCAGCAGCCCTTTAGTGGGGGGTCTAAGCTCCTACGAGCAGTACTTC
TRBV7-9,TRBD1,.,TRBJ1-1,CASSSGQGSNTEAFF,TGTGCCAGCAGCTCCGGACAGGGGTCGAACACTGAAGCTTTCTTT
TRBV4-2,.,.,TRBJ1-4,CASSQEGLLGHLNEKLFF,TGTGCCAGCAGCCAAGAGGGGTTATTAGGACATCTAAATGAAAAACTGTTTTTT
TRBV28,.,.,TRBJ1-2,CASSYPGGDYGYTF,TGTGCCAGCAGCTACCCGGGGGGAGACTATGGCTACACCTTC
TRBV6-5,TRBD2,.,TRBJ2-7,CASSPSSGRSYEQYF,TGTGCCAGCAGCCCCTCTAGCGGGAGGTCCTACGAGCAGTACTTC
TRBV7-6,.,once,TRBJ2-1,CASSLDGGPYNEQFF,TGTGCCAGCAGCTTAGACGGAGGACCTTACAATGAGCAGTTCTTC
TRBV28,.,.,TRBJ1-4,CASTQEKEKLFF,TGTGCCAGCACTCAAGAGAAAGAAAAACTGTTTTTT
TRBV7-9,TRBD2,.,TRBJ2-3,CASSSLAASGDTQYF,TGTGCCAGCAGCTCGCTAGCGGCCTCAGGAGATACGCAGTATTTT
TRBV15,.,.,TRBJ1-3,CATSREQDDSGNTIYF,TGTGCCACCAGCAGAGAACAGGACGACTCTGGAAACACCATATATTTT
TRBV5-6,.,once,TRBJ2-7,CASSAGSSSYEQYF,TGTGCCAGCAGCGCCGGGAGTAGTTCCTACGAGCAGTACTTC
TRBV11-2,TRBD2,.,TRBJ2-3,CASSLGLAADTQYF,TGTGCCAGCAGCTTAGGACTAGCGGCAGATACGCAGTATTTT
TRBV28,TRBD1,.,TRBJ1-2,CASSAPAGQPPGGYTF,TGTGCCAGCAGTGCTCCCGCGGGACAGCCGCCGGGTGGCTACACCTTC
TRBV27,TRBD1,.,TRBJ2-1,CASSLLGGQGYNEQFF,TGTGCCAGCAGTTTGCTGGGGGGACAGGGGTACAATGAGCAGTTCTTC
TRBV18,TRBD1,.,TRBJ2-3,CASSLPTGVGDTQYF,TGTGCCAGCTCACTCCCAACAGGGGTGGGAGATACGCAGTATTTT
TRBV28,.,.,TRBJ1-2,CASSLGDYGYTF,TGTGCCAGCAGTTTGGGAGACTATGGCTACACCTTC
TRBV5-6,TRBD2,.,TRBJ2-5,CASSPRLAEETQYF,TGTGCCAGCAGCCCCCGACTAGCGGAAGAGACCCAGTACTTC
TRBV4-1,TRBD2,.,TRBJ2-3,CASSQEGQRGDTQYF,TGCGCCAGCAGCCAAGAGGGGCAGCGGGGAGATACGCAGTATTTT
TRBV12-3/TRBV12-4,.,.,TRBJ2-7,CASSPPGVHEQYF,TGTGCCAGCAGCCCGCCAGGGGTTCACGAGCAGTACTTC
TRBV29-1,TRBD2,.,TRBJ2-3,CSVGRLAGDGTDTQYF,TGCAGCGTTGGTCGACTAGCGGGAGATGGGACAGATACGCAGTATTTT